Listed below are T cell receptor beta chains from one sample, sequenced in a study of blood T cell repertoires in COVID-19. Sequenced by immunoSEQ multiplex PCR; TCRdb stores in-frame clones only, minus some. The sample lists over 200,000 clones; 86% were seen once. Sequencing was performed on peripheral blood. These receptors originate from a man in his fifties or sixties with COVID-19, enrolled during active disease. Each CDR3 is given with its conserved first and last residue. A D gene is named only where the DNA matches it firmly. Where a row states a size, it is once, few, many or the class of an expanded clone; other rows omit it.

V	size	D	J	DNA	CDR3
TRBV6-4	.	.	TRBJ1-5	TGTGCCAGCAGTCGACTTCGACAGGTTGAGGACATTGGTCAGCCCCAGCATTTT	CASSRLRQVEDIGQPQHF
TRBV5-1	once	TRBD1	TRBJ1-1	TGCGCCAGCAGCTTGGGACAGGGGATGAACACTGAAGCTTTCTTT	CASSLGQGMNTEAFF
TRBV27	.	TRBD1	TRBJ1-3	TGTGCCAGCAGTACGACAGGGGCAGCTGGAAACACCATATATTTT	CASSTTGAAGNTIYF
TRBV11-1	.	.	TRBJ1-1	TGTGCCAGCAATGCCGGGGGCACTGAAGCTTTCTTT	CASNAGGTEAFF
TRBV18	.	.	TRBJ1-5	TGTGCCAGCTCACCCGAGGGGGTTTGGAGCAATCAGCCCCAGCATTTT	CASSPEGVWSNQPQHF
TRBV3-1/TRBV3-2	.	TRBD2	TRBJ2-1	TGTGCCAGCAGCCAAGAACTCCTAGCGGGAGGGGGAAATGAGCAGTTCTTC	CASSQELLAGGGNEQFF
TRBV30	.	TRBD1	TRBJ1-2	TGTGCCTGGAGTGGGACAGGGGTTGGCTACACCTTC	CAWSGTGVGYTF
TRBV18	few	TRBD1	TRBJ2-7	TGTGCCAGCTCACCAAACCCATTTGTCACCGGGACAGGGAACTACGAGCAGTACTTC	CASSPNPFVTGTGNYEQYF
TRBV28	.	.	TRBJ2-7	TGTGCCACAGGGGCCAACTACGAGCAGTACTTC	CATGANYEQYF
TRBV5-1	.	TRBD1	TRBJ2-1	TGCGCCAGCAGCTTGATCACAGGGGGTGGAAATGAGCAGTTCTTC	CASSLITGGGNEQFF
TRBV11-2	.	TRBD1	TRBJ1-1	TGTGCCAGCAGCCAATGGACAGGGAGGAGAGCTTTCTTT	CASSQWTGRRAFF
TRBV7-8	.	.	TRBJ2-1	TGTGCCAGCAGCTTTCAGCGGGTAAGGGGTGAGCAGTTCTTC	CASSFQRVRGEQFF
TRBV5-6	.	TRBD2	TRBJ2-1	TGTGCCAGCAGCTTGGTAGTGGGACTAGCGGGAGCGGGGAATGAGCAGTTCTTC	CASSLVVGLAGAGNEQFF
TRBV10-1	.	TRBD2	TRBJ2-7	TGCGCCAGCAGTGAGTATCGCGGGAGCTCCTACGAGCAGTACTTC	CASSEYRGSSYEQYF
TRBV5-6	.	TRBD2	TRBJ2-1	TGTGCCAGCAGCTTGGAACTAGCGGGAGGGGTCTACAATGAGCAGTTCTTC	CASSLELAGGVYNEQFF
TRBV2	.	TRBD2	TRBJ2-2	TGTGCCAGCAGTGGGCCTAGCGGGGACACCGGGGAGCTGTTTTTT	CASSGPSGDTGELFF
TRBV11-2	.	.	TRBJ1-2	TGTGCCAGCAGCTTATTACAGTATGGCTACACCTTC	CASSLLQYGYTF
TRBV30	.	.	TRBJ1-2	TGTGCCTGGAGTGCTGGCAGGCTCAACTATGGCTACACCTTC	CAWSAGRLNYGYTF
TRBV28	.	TRBD2	TRBJ2-2	TGTGCCAGCAACCTAGCGGGGCCGAACACCGGGGAGCTGTTTTTT	CASNLAGPNTGELFF
TRBV9	.	TRBD2	TRBJ2-2	TGTGCCAGCACCAAGCGGGAGGTCACCGGGGAGCTGTTTTTT	CASTKREVTGELFF
TRBV4-2	.	TRBD1	TRBJ2-1	TGTGCCAGCAGCCGGACAGGGGGCAATGAGCAGTTCTTC	CASSRTGGNEQFF
TRBV5-1	.	TRBD2	TRBJ2-1	TGCGCCAGCAGCCCACCCGGACTAGCGGGAGGTAATGAGCAGTTCTTC	CASSPPGLAGGNEQFF
TRBV3-1/TRBV3-2	.	.	TRBJ2-1	TGTGCCAGCAGCCGGGTCGGACAGAGCGAGCAGTTCTTC	CASSRVGQSEQFF
TRBV5-1	.	.	TRBJ2-5	TGCGCCAGCAGCTCCTCGGCAGGGCAAGGAACCCAGTACTTC	CASSSSAGQGTQYF
TRBV7-2	.	.	TRBJ1-4	TGTGCCAGCAGCTTAGTAGGCGGAAATGAAAAACTGTTTTTT	CASSLVGGNEKLFF
TRBV18	.	TRBD2	TRBJ2-1	TGTGCCAGCTCACCCGCGAGACTAGCCAATGAGCAGTTCTTC	CASSPARLANEQFF
TRBV19	.	.	TRBJ1-4	TGTGCCAGTAGTGCCGCGCGGTCTAATGAAAAACTGTTTTTT	CASSAARSNEKLFF
TRBV30	.	.	TRBJ2-7	TGTGCCTGGAGTGTAGCCGGGAACTCCTACGAGCAGTACTTC	CAWSVAGNSYEQYF
TRBV9	.	.	TRBJ1-3	TGTGCCAGCAGCGTAGAGGCAGGGCGCGAAGGAAACACCATATATTTT	CASSVEAGREGNTIYF
TRBV5-4	few	TRBD1	TRBJ2-7	TGTGCCAGCAGCTCCCGGGACAGGGGTACCTACGAGCAGTACTTC	CASSSRDRGTYEQYF
TRBV3-1/TRBV3-2	.	.	TRBJ2-3	TGTGCCAGCAGCCAAGATCTTCGGCCAGGGGGGTCAGATACGCAGTATTTT	CASSQDLRPGGSDTQYF
TRBV5-1	.	TRBD2	TRBJ2-1	TGCGCCAGCAGGGATCTAGCGGGAGCAGTGGATGAGCAGTTCTTC	CASRDLAGAVDEQFF
TRBV9	.	.	TRBJ1-4	TGTGCCAGCAGCGTCAGGGCGTTGGATGAAAAACTGTTTTTT	CASSVRALDEKLFF
TRBV29-1	.	TRBD2	TRBJ2-4	TGCAGCGTCCGGACTAGCGGGGCTGCCAAAAACATTCAGTACTTC	CSVRTSGAAKNIQYF
TRBV5-1	.	TRBD1	TRBJ2-7	TGCGCCAGCAGCCTATCACAGGGGTGGTCCTACGAGCAGTACTTC	CASSLSQGWSYEQYF
TRBV16	.	.	TRBJ2-2	TGTGCCAGCAGCCAATTAAGGGGACAAAACACCGGGGAGCTGTTTTTT	CASSQLRGQNTGELFF
TRBV7-9	.	.	TRBJ2-7	TGTGCCAGCAGCCCAGGAGGGTTCGGCTACGAGCAGTACTTC	CASSPGGFGYEQYF
TRBV6-5	.	TRBD1	TRBJ1-1	TGTGCCAGTAGGACAGGGGTCACTGAAGCTTTCTTT	CASRTGVTEAFF
TRBV6-5	.	.	TRBJ2-5	TGTGCCAGCAGTAGGGGGGGCGCCTGGGGGACCCAGTACTTC	CASSRGGAWGTQYF
TRBV9	.	.	TRBJ1-1	TGTGCCAGCAGCGCAAACACACGAGAAGCTTTCTTT	CASSANTREAFF
TRBV2	.	TRBD2	TRBJ2-2	TGTGCCAGCAGTGCCGCGGGGGTTGGCACCGGGGAGCTGTTTTTT	CASSAAGVGTGELFF
TRBV5-1	.	.	TRBJ1-1	TGCGCCAGCAGCTTGGACAGGAAGAACACTGAAGCTTTCTTT	CASSLDRKNTEAFF
TRBV6-2/TRBV6-3	.	.	TRBJ1-2	TGTGCCAGCAGTTATTTTGGCAGGGATGAAGGCTACACCTTC	CASSYFGRDEGYTF
TRBV6-5	few	TRBD1	TRBJ1-2	TGTGCCAGCAGTTACTCGTCTGGGACAGGGGCGCTGGGCTACACCTTC	CASSYSSGTGALGYTF
TRBV7-8	.	TRBD2	TRBJ2-2	TGTGCCAGCAGCAGAGGACTAGCGGGTAACACCGGGGAGCTGTTTTTT	CASSRGLAGNTGELFF
TRBV3-1/TRBV3-2	.	.	TRBJ2-7	TGTGCCAGCAGCCAAGATCCGCGGGGCAGCGAGCAGTACTTC	CASSQDPRGSEQYF
TRBV2	.	TRBD2	TRBJ2-1	TGTGCCAGCAGCTTTAGCGGGGGTGTTGCGTTCTTC	CASSFSGGVAFF
TRBV15	.	TRBD1	TRBJ1-4	TGTGCCACCAGCAGAGAACCCGGACAGGGTTTTGAAAAACTGTTTTTT	CATSREPGQGFEKLFF
TRBV18	.	.	TRBJ2-7	TGTGCCAGCTCACGTGGCAGCTACGAGCAGTACTTC	CASSRGSYEQYF
TRBV7-2	.	TRBD2	TRBJ2-1	TGTGCCAGCAGCTTCGGTGGGGGGGACTACAATGAGCAGTTCTTC	CASSFGGGDYNEQFF
TRBV7-9	.	.	TRBJ2-6	TGTGCCAGCAGCTTAGAGGGGGCTGGGGCCAACGTCCTGACTTTC	CASSLEGAGANVLTF
TRBV7-6	.	.	TRBJ2-1	TGTGCCAGCAGCTTAGGGACTACGGTTCTGCCGAGAACATACAATGAGCAGTTCTTC	CASSLGTTVLPRTYNEQFF
TRBV19	.	TRBD1	TRBJ1-2	TGTGCCAGTAGTATTCAGGGGGACTATGGCTACACCTTC	CASSIQGDYGYTF
TRBV6-2/TRBV6-3	.	TRBD1	TRBJ2-7	TGTGCCAGCAGCGGACAGGGGACCTACGAGCAGTACTTC	CASSGQGTYEQYF